The following is a TCR beta chain sequence with its context. Its antigen is unknown. Libraries were prepared by immunoSEQ multiplex PCR; TCRdb keeps only in-frame clonotypes and omits some of them. The sample carries 130,000 to 150,000 clones, nearly 90% recorded once. The donors were members of the validation cohort, which comprised 90 to 150 subjects and was separate from the first cohort of roughly 700 subjects. The CDR3 has 15 residues. V trimming: 8 bases; J trimming: 6 bases; junction bases outside the gene matches: 12. The germline V gene encodes CDR1 MDHEN and CDR2 SYDVKM. This entry belongs to a study of cytomegalovirus exposure and HLA in healthy donors. Study results and limitations: The study put 150 or so TCR beta chains on its list as cytomegalovirus-associated.

The source material was PBMCs. V is TRBV28 and J is TRBJ1-2, with TRBD1 identical over 10 bases. This clonotype originated in a woman younger than 35 in good health and CMV-seropositive. The CDR3: CASFPGQGPPDGYTF. In nucleotides, the CDR3 is TGTGCCAGCTTTCCGGGACAGGGGCCTCCTGATGGCTACACCTTC.